The 31 T cell receptor beta chains below were found in one sample sequenced in a study of shared clonotypes between healthy human individuals. Profiled with immunoSEQ multiplex PCR; TCRdb holds only in-frame clones, not every one. This sample yields approximately 480,000 clones, of which approximately 79% are seen a single time; under 15% belongs to the top ten. The sample consisted of PBMCs. All receptors come from a middle-aged woman in good health. Some clones in this sample may be carry-over from other donors' samples.

This chain uses TRBV4-3 with TRBJ2-7; possibly TRBD1 for D (6 bases). The CDR3 sequence is 16 residues long. V was trimmed by 0 bases and J by 2 bases, leaving 14 bases between them. The germline V gene encodes CDR1 LGHNA and CDR2 YSLEER. The CDR3 bases are TGCGCCAGCAGCCAAGATTCAAGGACAGCTCCCTACGAGCAGTACTTC. Translating gives CASSQDSRTAPYEQYF.

The V gene is TRBV7-2, the J gene TRBJ2-3; the match to TRBD2 covers 8 bases. CDR1 is SGHTA and CDR2 is FQGNSA in the germline V gene. This CDR3 has 15 amino acids. V shed 5 bases and J 4 bases; nucleotides not matched to a gene: 8. DNA for the CDR3: TGTGCCAGCAGCCCCGGGGCGGGAGGCGCAGATACGCAGTATTTT. As protein: CASSPGAGGADTQYF.

This clone appeared a single time. The chain is built from TRBV4-2 and TRBJ2-7; TRBD2 matches 9 bases. From germline, CDR1 is LGHNA and CDR2 YNFKEQ. This CDR3 comprises 15 residues. J gave up 6 bases and V 1 base, and 7 bases lay outside the gene matches. The CDR3 sequence: CASSQVLAGASEQYF. As DNA, the CDR3 is TGTGCCAGCAGCCAAGTTTTAGCGGGAGCATCCGAGCAGTACTTC.

The chain joins TRBV7-7 to TRBJ2-1; D call uncertain. This CDR3 is 13 amino acids long. Germline V CDR1 and CDR2: SSHAT, FNYEAQ (reference sequence). The V end was cut by 5 bases, the J end by 6 bases, with 11 bases between. The DNA for the CDR3 is TGTGCCAGCAGCCCCCGACGGAGCAATGAGCAGTTCTTC. This translates into CASSPRRSNEQFF.

The chain employs TRBV10-2 and TRBJ2-5; D may be TRBD1 (5 bases). The CDR3 is made up of 12 amino acids. V was cut by 7 bases and J by 4 bases, with 10 bases left in between. Germline CDR1 WSHSY, CDR2 SAAADI. CDR3 coding DNA: TGCGCCAGCACTCAGCAGGGAGAGACCCAGTACTTC. The encoded protein is CASTQQGETQYF.

The chain combines TRBV6-5 with TRBJ2-3; TRBD1 agrees at 8 bases. Trimming at V came to 5 bases and at J to 2 bases, leaving 3 bases not matched to a gene. Germline loops: CDR1 MNHEY, CDR2 SVGAGI. CDR3 size: 14 residues. The CDR3 sequence is CASSHRGYTDTQYF. CDR3 DNA: TGTGCCAGCAGTCACAGGGGGTACACAGATACGCAGTATTTT.

The chain employs TRBV7-9 and TRBJ1-2, with unresolved D. This CDR3 region has 13 residues. Germline CDR1 is SEHNR and CDR2 is FQNEAQ (reference sequence). Trimming pared 0 bases from V and 6 bases from J, leaving 8 bases between. CDR3: CASSLAGVDGYTF. CDR3 in DNA: TGTGCCAGCAGCTTAGCTGGGGTGGATGGCTACACCTTC.

This rearrangement joins TRBV29-1 to TRBJ2-3; D not certain. Trimming cost V 0 bases and J 1 base, with 5 bases left between them. Germline CDR1 SQVTM, CDR2 ANQGSEA. CDR3 length equals 13 residues. CDR3 amino acids: CSVEDTGTDTQYF. The CDR3 nucleotides read TGCAGCGTTGAAGATACAGGCACAGATACGCAGTATTTT.

The rearrangement links TRBV28 to TRBJ2-3, with D perhaps given as TRBD1 or TRBD2 (5 bases each). The CDR3 loop spans 16 amino acids. CDR1 and CDR2 (germline): MDHEN, SYDVKM. The V end was cut by 4 bases, the J end by 2 bases, with 16 bases between. The CDR3 protein is CASSSPRGLATDTQYF. The CDR3 region has the DNA TGTGCCAGCAGTTCCCCTCGGGGCCTAGCCACAGATACGCAGTATTTT.

This clone has a single count. This chain uses TRBV7-8 with TRBJ1-2, with 7 bases matching TRBD1. This CDR3 comprises 14 residues. The J segment lost 7 bases and the V segment lost 2 bases, leaving 7 bases of the junction unmatched. Germline CDR1 and CDR2: SGHVS and FQNEAQ. CDR3 residues: CASSLPGQRGGYTF. CDR3 nucleotide sequence: TGTGCCAGCAGCTTACCGGGACAGAGGGGTGGCTACACCTTC.

The CDR3 reads CASSLGASGQETQYF. The CDR3 DNA reads as TGCGCCAGCAGCTTGGGGGCTAGCGGGCAAGAGACCCAGTACTTC. The V call is TRBV5-1, the J call TRBJ2-5; 8 nucleotides align to TRBD2. Trimming removed 0 bases from V and 2 bases from J; junction bases left unmatched: 3. The germline V gene has CDR1 SGHRS and CDR2 YFSETQ. The CDR3 totals 15 residues.

This clone occurred once. The J gene is TRBJ2-7, the V gene TRBV4-2, with D hard to call. Germline CDR1 reads LGHNA; CDR2 reads YNFKEQ. Trimming took off 0 bases at V and 6 bases at J, with 9 bases between the two ends. The CDR3 spans 13 residues. The CDR3 spells CASSQESRSEQYF. The CDR3, as DNA: TGTGCCAGCAGCCAAGAATCTAGAAGCGAGCAGTACTTC.

The rearrangement joins TRBV11-3 to TRBJ1-2, with 7 bases aligning to TRBD1. Germline lookup yields CDR1 SGHNT and CDR2 YENEEA. The CDR3 is 16 residues long. V was pared by 1 base and J by 6 bases, with 11 bases of the junction left unmatched. The chain's CDR3 is CASSLAAGGCWNGYTF. CDR3 nucleotides: TGTGCCAGCAGCTTAGCGGCAGGGGGATGTTGGAATGGCTACACCTTC.

The chain joins TRBV18 to TRBJ2-5; 10 nucleotides line up with TRBD1. Germline-derived CDR1 and CDR2 are KGHSH and LQKENI. The CDR3 is made up of 15 amino acids. Trimming took 2 bases from V and 5 from J; bases not matched to a gene: 5. As DNA, the CDR3 is TGTGCCAGCTCACCATCGACAGGGGGCCGGGAGACCCAGTACTTC. Protein sequence: CASSPSTGGRETQYF.

This clone was found once. The chain carries TRBV6-4 and TRBJ1-2; 8 bases are a match to TRBD1. Germline loops: CDR1 MRHNA, CDR2 SNTAGT. CDR3 length: 12 residues. The V and J ends lost 6 bases and 7 bases, in that order; junction bases with no gene match: 4. The CDR3 is CASSGQGSGYTF. In nucleotides, the CDR3 is TGTGCCAGCAGCGGACAGGGAAGTGGCTACACCTTC.

The gene calls are TRBV5-1 and TRBJ1-3; D unresolved. V lost 0 bases to trimming and J lost 3 bases, with 13 bases between them. From germline, CDR1 is SGHRS and CDR2 YFSETQ. The CDR3 is 16 amino acids. The CDR3 DNA reads as TGCGCCAGCAGCTTGGCTGGACGGATTATTGGAAACACCATATATTTT. Translation gives CASSLAGRIIGNTIYF.

The chain uses TRBV28 and TRBJ2-7; 8 nucleotides agree with TRBD1. The junction had 12 bases not matched to a gene; V was cut back by 7 bases and J by 4 bases. Germline-derived CDR1 and CDR2 are MDHEN and SYDVKM. The CDR3 covers 15 residues. The CDR3 loop reads CASTNRYRGLYEQYF. CDR3 bases: TGTGCCAGCACCAATAGGTACAGGGGGTTGTACGAGCAGTACTTC.

The V and J genes are TRBV6-6 and TRBJ2-1, with 11 bases lining up with TRBD2. Per germline, CDR1 MNHNY and CDR2 SVGAGI (reference sequence). The CDR3 sequence is 14 residues long. Germline trimming cut 4 bases from V and 7 bases from J; bases unmatched to any gene: 3. CDR3 loop: CASSSTSGSNEQFF. The CDR3 coding sequence is TGTGCCAGCAGTTCCACTAGCGGGAGTAATGAGCAGTTCTTC.

Concerning this clone: At one end the junction does not follow the germline gene, possibly because of a read error. The genes are TRBV7-7 and TRBJ2-2, with TRBD2 identical over 7 bases. This CDR3 contains 16 residues. Germline-derived CDR1 and CDR2 are SSHAT and FNYEAQ (reference sequence). DNA for the CDR3: TGTGCTAGCAGCCCCGACGGCGGGAGCCGGGGCGGGGAGCTGTTTTTT. Its protein product is CASSPDGGSRGGELFF.

The chain joins TRBV5-1 to TRBJ2-7, with 9 bases lining up with TRBD1. Trimming cost V 4 bases and J 7 bases; bases outside gene matches: 15. This CDR3 comprises 16 residues. CDR1 SGHRS and CDR2 YFSETQ come from the germline V gene. DNA of the CDR3: TGCGCCAGCAGCGCGGGCTGGACAGGGGAAGGACGGGAGCAGTACTTC. It specifies CASSAGWTGEGREQYF.

The chain has TRBV4-2 and TRBJ1-4, with 8 positions matching TRBD1. Unmatched junction bases numbered 14, after V lost 3 bases and J lost 8 bases. Germline V lookup: CDR1 LGHNA, CDR2 YNFKEQ. This CDR3 contains 17 residues. The chain's CDR3 is CASSQRVFDGTGEKLFF. Written as DNA, the CDR3 is TGTGCCAGCAGCCAGCGAGTGTTTGACGGGACAGGCGAAAAACTGTTTTTT.

The chain joins TRBV28 to TRBJ2-2; TRBD2 is a possible D gene (5 bases). Trimming took off 6 bases at V and 5 bases at J, with 10 bases between the two ends. The germline V gene encodes CDR1 MDHEN and CDR2 SYDVKM. The CDR3 runs to 13 residues. The CDR3 loop reads CASRASGTGELFF. For the CDR3, the DNA is TGTGCCAGCAGAGCCAGCGGAACCGGGGAGCTGTTTTTT. Filled out from reference TRBV28 and TRBJ2-2, the complete variable domain reads DVKVTQSSRYLVKRTGEKVFLECVQDMDHENMFWYRQDPGLGLRLIYFSYDVKMKEKGDIPEGYSVSREKKERFSLILESASTNQTSMYLCASRASGTGELFFGEGSRLTVL.

The CDR3 coding sequence is TGTGCCAGCAGCCAAGATGGGGGGACTAGTGATGAGCAGTTCTTC. Translation gives CASSQDGGTSDEQFF. V and J are TRBV4-2 and TRBJ2-1; 8 bases match TRBD2. Germline V gene sequence: CDR1 LGHNA, CDR2 YNFKEQ. The CDR3 is 15 residues long. V shed 0 bases, J shed 8 bases, and the junction held 6 bases outside the gene matches.

The chain has TRBV28 and TRBJ2-7; possible D gene TRBD1, 6 bases. V lost 7 bases and J 0 bases, leaving 7 bases between the germline ends. CDR3 length: 12 residues. Per germline, CDR1 MDHEN and CDR2 SYDVKM. The CDR3 DNA is TGTGCCAGCAAGGGGGTCTCCTACGAGCAGTACTTC. Its translation: CASKGVSYEQYF. The variable domain in full, completed from reference TRBV28 and TRBJ2-7, reads DVKVTQSSRYLVKRTGEKVFLECVQDMDHENMFWYRQDPGLGLRLIYFSYDVKMKEKGDIPEGYSVSREKKERFSLILESASTNQTSMYLCASKGVSYEQYFGPGTRLTVT.

This clone was picked up many times. The chain has TRBV29-1 and TRBJ2-1; TRBD2 matches at 10 bases. Germline CDR1 SQVTM, CDR2 ANQGSEA. The J segment lost 2 bases and the V segment lost 6 bases, leaving 10 bases of the junction unmatched. The CDR3 is 16 residues long. CDR3: CSVPLQREGTYNEQFF. In DNA form, the CDR3 reads TGCAGCGTCCCACTCCAGCGGGAGGGGACCTACAATGAGCAGTTCTTC.

The CDR3 bases are TGTGCCAGCAGCCAGGAGGTCGGGGGGGGCTACACCTTC. Protein product: CASSQEVGGGYTF. The chain combines TRBV27 with TRBJ1-2; tentative D call: TRBD1 (5 bases). The V gene lost 6 bases and the J gene lost 8 bases, with 16 bases spanning the gap. The CDR3 covers 13 residues. From germline, CDR1 is MNHEY and CDR2 SMNVEV (reference sequence).

V usage is TRBV6-1 and J usage is TRBJ2-7; 10 bases align to TRBD1. CDR1 and CDR2 from the germline V gene are MNHNS and SASEGT. With 4 bases clipped from V and 4 bases from J, the junction kept 13 bases outside the gene matches. The CDR3 is 17 residues long. The CDR3 reads CASSGSGQGDNVYEQYF. DNA for the CDR3: TGTGCCAGCAGTGGCTCAGGACAGGGGGACAATGTTTACGAGCAGTACTTC.

This chain connects TRBV15 to TRBJ1-1; 7 bases map to TRBD1. The CDR3 extends over 15 amino acids. Germline loops: CDR1 LNHNV, CDR2 YYDKDF (reference sequence). The junction had 10 bases not matched to a gene; V was cut back by 3 bases and J by 6 bases. The CDR3 DNA follows: TGTGCCACCAGCAGCAACAGGGGCCCCGGGGCTGAAGCTTTCTTT. Residues: CATSSNRGPGAEAFF.

This chain links TRBV13 with TRBJ2-1; D gene unclear. Between the trimmed V and J ends, which lost 7 bases and 5 bases, there was a span of 12 bases. The CDR3 consists of 13 residues. Germline CDR1 PRHDT, CDR2 FYEKMQ (reference sequence). The CDR3 reads CASTPKHDNEQFF. Here the CDR3 DNA reads TGTGCCAGCACCCCAAAACACGACAATGAGCAGTTCTTC.

This clone has a single count. The V call is TRBV4-3, the J call TRBJ2-5; tentatively, D is TRBD1 (5 bases). This CDR3 spans 15 amino acids. Germline CDR1 LGHNA, CDR2 YSLEER. The ends were cut back, 0 bases at V and 4 bases at J, with 12 bases in the middle. The DNA for the CDR3 is TGCGCCAGCAGCCAAGAAGCGTGGACACGAGAGACCCAGTACTTC. Its translation is CASSQEAWTRETQYF.

This chain links TRBV18 with TRBJ1-3; 9 positions match TRBD1. This CDR3 is 15 amino acids long. From germline, CDR1 is KGHSH and CDR2 LQKENI. Trimming removed 6 bases from V and 3 bases from J; junction bases left unmatched: 6. The chain's CDR3 is CASSPRTGDGNTIYF. CDR3 bases: TGTGCCAGCTCGCCGAGGACAGGGGATGGAAACACCATATATTTT.